This T cell receptor (beta chain) appears in the sequencing data of a study of cytomegalovirus exposure and HLA in healthy donors. Germline V gene data show CDR1 as SGHAT and CDR2 as FQNNGV. The CDR3 runs to 15 residues. Trimming stripped 2 bases from V and 4 bases from J, with 12 bases between. Study-wide results and limits: Highest at DRB1 and lowest at HLA-C, TCR association rates differed among HLA loci in a later analysis.

A multiplex PCR was run with 60 Vbeta primers and 13 Jbeta primers. Sequencing was performed with immunoSEQ multiplex PCR; in TCRdb, only in-frame clones are kept and a portion is missing. The sample lists over 150,000 clones; around 75% were seen once. This clone was picked up a small number of times. Its specificity is unknown. V is TRBV11-2 and J is TRBJ2-1; weak D call: TRBD2 (5 bases). Sequencing used PBMCs. The sequence derives from a male donor in good health and CMV-seronegative. The DNA of the CDR3 is TGTGCCAGCAGCTTACCCCGGACTCATTACAATGAGCAGTTCTTC. Translating it yields CASSLPRTHYNEQFF.